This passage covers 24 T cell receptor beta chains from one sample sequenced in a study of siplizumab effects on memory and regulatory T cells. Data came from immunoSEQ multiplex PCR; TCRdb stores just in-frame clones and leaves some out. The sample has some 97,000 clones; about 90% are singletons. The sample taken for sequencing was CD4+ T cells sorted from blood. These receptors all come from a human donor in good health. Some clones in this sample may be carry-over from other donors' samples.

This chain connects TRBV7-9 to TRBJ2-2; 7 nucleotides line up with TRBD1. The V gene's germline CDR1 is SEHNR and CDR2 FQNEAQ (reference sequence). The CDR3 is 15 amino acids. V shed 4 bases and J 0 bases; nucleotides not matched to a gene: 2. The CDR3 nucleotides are TGTGCCAGCAGCTCTGACAGGGCGAACACCGGGGAGCTGTTTTTT. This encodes CASSSDRANTGELFF.

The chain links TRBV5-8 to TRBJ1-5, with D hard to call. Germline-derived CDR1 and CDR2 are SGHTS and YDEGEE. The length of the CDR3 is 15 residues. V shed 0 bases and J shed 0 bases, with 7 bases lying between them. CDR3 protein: CASSLATSSNQPQHF. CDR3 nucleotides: TGTGCCAGCAGCTTGGCCACATCTAGCAATCAGCCCCAGCATTTT. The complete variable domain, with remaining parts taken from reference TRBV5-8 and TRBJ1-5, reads EAGVTQSPTHLIKTRGQQATLRCSPISGHTSVYWYQQALGLGLQFLLWYDEGEERNRGNFPPRFSGRQFPNYSSELNVNALELEDSALYLCASSLATSSNQPQHFGDGTRLSIL.

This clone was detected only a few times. The CDR3 region is CATSRDLKGAAEAFF. The CDR3 DNA reads as TGTGCCACCAGCAGAGATCTAAAGGGGGCCGCTGAAGCTTTCTTT. This sequence joins TRBV15 and TRBJ1-1; 7 nucleotides match TRBD1. The CDR3 has 15 residues. Germline loops: CDR1 LNHNV, CDR2 YYDKDF (reference sequence). With V trimmed by 0 bases and J by 6 bases, 7 bases remained unmatched.

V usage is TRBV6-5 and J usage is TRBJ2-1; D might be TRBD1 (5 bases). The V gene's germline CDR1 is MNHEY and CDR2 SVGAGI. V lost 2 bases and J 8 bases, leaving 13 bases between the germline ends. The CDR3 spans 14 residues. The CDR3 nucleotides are TGTGCCAGCAGTTACAGGATCCAGGGATATGAGCAGTTCTTC. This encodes CASSYRIQGYEQFF.

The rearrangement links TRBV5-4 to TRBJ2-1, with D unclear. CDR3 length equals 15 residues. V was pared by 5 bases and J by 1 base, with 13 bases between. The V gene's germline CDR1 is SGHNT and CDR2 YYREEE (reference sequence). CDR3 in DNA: TGTGCCAGCAGTCCCGACAACCCTTCCTACAATGAGCAGTTCTTC. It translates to CASSPDNPSYNEQFF.

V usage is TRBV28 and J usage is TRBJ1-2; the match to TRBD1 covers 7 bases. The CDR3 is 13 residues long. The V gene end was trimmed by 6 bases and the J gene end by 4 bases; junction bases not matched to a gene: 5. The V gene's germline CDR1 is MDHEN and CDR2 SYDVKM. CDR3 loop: CASSERGLYGYTF. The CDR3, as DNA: TGTGCCAGCAGCGAGAGGGGGCTCTATGGCTACACCTTC.

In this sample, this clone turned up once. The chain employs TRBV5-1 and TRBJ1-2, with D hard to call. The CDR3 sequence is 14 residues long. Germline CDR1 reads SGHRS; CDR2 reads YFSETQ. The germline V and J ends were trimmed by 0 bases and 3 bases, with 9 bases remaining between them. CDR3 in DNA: TGCGCCAGCAGCTTGGCCGGGCAGTACTATGGCTACACCTTC. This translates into CASSLAGQYYGYTF.

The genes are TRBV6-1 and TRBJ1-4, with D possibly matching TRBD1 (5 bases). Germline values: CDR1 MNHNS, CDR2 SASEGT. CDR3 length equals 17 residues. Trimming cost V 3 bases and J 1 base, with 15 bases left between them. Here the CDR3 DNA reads TGTGCCAGCAGTGAGGAGCCAGGGTCGGGAACTAATGAAAAACTGTTTTTT. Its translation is CASSEEPGSGTNEKLFF.

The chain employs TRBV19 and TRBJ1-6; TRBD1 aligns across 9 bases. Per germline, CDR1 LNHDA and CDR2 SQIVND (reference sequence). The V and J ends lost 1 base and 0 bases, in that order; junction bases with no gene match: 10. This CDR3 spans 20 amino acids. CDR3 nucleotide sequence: TGTGCCAGTAGTATAGGCGGAACGGGACAGGGCTACTCCTATAATTCACCCCTCCACTTT. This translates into CASSIGGTGQGYSYNSPLHF.

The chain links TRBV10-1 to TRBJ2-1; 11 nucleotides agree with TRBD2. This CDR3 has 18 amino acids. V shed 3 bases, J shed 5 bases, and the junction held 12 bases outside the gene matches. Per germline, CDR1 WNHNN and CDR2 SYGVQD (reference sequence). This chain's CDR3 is CASSDRASGGLKDNEQFF. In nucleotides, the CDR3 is TGCGCCAGCAGTGATAGGGCTAGCGGGGGGTTAAAGGACAATGAGCAGTTCTTC.

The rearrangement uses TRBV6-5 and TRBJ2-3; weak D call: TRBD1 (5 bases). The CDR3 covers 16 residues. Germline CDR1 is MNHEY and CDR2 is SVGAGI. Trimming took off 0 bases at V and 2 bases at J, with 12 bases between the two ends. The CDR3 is CASSYSIGEHTDTQYF. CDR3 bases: TGTGCCAGCAGTTACTCGATAGGGGAACACACAGATACGCAGTATTTT.

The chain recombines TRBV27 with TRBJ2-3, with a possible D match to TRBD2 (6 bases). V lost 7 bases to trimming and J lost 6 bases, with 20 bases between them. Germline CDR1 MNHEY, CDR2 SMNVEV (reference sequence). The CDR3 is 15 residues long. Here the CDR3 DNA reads TGTGCCAGCACCCGGCCGGGACTTAGCTTGGATACGCAGTATTTT. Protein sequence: CASTRPGLSLDTQYF.

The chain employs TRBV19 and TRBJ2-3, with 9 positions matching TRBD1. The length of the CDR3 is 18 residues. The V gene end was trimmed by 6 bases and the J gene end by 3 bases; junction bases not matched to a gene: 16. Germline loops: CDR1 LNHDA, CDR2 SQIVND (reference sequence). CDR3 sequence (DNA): TGTGCCAGTAGCCCGATCAAGACAGGGGGGAGTAGTACAGATACGCAGTATTTT. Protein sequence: CASSPIKTGGSSTDTQYF.

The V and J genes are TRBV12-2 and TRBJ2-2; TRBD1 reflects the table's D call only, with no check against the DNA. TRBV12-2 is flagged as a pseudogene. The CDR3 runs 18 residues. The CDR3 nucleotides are TGTGCAAGTCGCTTCGCCGAACAGTGGACAGGGTTGACCGGGGAGCTGTTTTTT. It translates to CASRFAEQWTGLTGELFF.

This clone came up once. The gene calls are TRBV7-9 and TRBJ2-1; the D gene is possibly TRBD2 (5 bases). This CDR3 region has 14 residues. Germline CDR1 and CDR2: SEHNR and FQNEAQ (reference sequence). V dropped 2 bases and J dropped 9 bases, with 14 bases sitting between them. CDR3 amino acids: CASSLINSAPEQFF. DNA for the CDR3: TGTGCCAGCAGCTTAATTAATAGCGCTCCTGAGCAGTTCTTC.

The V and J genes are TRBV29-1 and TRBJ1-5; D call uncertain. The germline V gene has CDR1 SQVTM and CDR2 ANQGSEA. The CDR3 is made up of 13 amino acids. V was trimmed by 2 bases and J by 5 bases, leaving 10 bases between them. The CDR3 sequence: CSVELSGDQPQHF. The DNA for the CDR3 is TGCAGCGTTGAACTTTCCGGGGATCAGCCCCAGCATTTT.

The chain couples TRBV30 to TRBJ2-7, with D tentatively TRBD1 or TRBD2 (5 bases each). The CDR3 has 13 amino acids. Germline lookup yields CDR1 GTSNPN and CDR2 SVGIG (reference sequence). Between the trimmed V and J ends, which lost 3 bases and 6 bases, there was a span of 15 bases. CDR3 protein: CAWRYMGDSEQYF. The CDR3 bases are TGTGCCTGGAGATATATGGGGGATAGCGAGCAGTACTTC.

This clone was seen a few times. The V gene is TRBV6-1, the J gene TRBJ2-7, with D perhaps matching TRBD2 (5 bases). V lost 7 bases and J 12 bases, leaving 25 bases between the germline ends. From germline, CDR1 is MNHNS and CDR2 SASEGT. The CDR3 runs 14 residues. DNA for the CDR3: TGTGCCAGCACCCAAACGGGGTCGGTTCCCGCAGGGTACTTC. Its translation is CASTQTGSVPAGYF.

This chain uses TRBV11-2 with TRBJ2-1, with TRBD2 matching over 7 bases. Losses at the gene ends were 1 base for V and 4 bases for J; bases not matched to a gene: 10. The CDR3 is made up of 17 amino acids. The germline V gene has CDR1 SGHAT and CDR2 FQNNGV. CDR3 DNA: TGTGCCAGCAGCTTAGCTTCGGGGGGTAAAAATTACAATGAGCAGTTCTTC. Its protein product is CASSLASGGKNYNEQFF.

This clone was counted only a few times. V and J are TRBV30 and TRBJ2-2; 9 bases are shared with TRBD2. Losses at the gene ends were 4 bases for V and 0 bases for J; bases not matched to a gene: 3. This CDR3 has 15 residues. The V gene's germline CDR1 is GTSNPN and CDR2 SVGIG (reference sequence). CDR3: CAWTWTSANTGELFF. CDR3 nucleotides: TGTGCCTGGACTTGGACTAGCGCGAACACCGGGGAGCTGTTTTTT.

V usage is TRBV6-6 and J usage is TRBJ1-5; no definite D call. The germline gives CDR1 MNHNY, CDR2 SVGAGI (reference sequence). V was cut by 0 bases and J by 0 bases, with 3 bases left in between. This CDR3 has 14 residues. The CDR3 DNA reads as TGTGCCAGCAGTTACTCAAATAGCAATCAGCCCCAGCATTTT. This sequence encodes CASSYSNSNQPQHF.

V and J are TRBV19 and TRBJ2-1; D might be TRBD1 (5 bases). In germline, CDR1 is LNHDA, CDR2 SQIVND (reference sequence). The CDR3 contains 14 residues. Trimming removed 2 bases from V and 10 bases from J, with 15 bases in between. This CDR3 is CASSIRGSLVEQFF. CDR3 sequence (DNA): TGTGCCAGTAGTATAAGGGGATCACTGGTGGAGCAGTTCTTC.

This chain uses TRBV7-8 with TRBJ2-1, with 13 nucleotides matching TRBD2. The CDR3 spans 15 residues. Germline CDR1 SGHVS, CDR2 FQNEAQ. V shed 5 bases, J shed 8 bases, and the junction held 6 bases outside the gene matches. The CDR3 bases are TGTGCCAGCAGCCTAGGACTAGCGGGAGTTTATGAGCAGTTCTTC. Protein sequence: CASSLGLAGVYEQFF. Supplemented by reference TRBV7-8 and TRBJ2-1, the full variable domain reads GAGVSQSPRYKVAKRGQDVALRCDPISGHVSLFWYQQALGQGPEFLTYFQNEAQLDKSGLPSDRFFAERPEGSVSTLKIQRTQQEDSAVYLCASSLGLAGVYEQFFGPGTRLTVL.

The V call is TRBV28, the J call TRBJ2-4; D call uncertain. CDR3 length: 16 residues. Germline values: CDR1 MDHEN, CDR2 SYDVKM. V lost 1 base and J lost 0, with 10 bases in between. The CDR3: CASSLLLSIAKNIQYF. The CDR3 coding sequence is TGTGCCAGCAGTTTATTACTAAGTATAGCCAAAAACATTCAGTACTTC.